The clone carrying this TCR beta chain was seen ten or more times. TCRdb passed the PCR reads through MiXCR, listing each CDR3 protein once. The sample lists some 320,000 distinct CDR3 sequences, over 20% occurring once. The sample is drawn from a study of molecular identifiers for immune sequencing clone quantification. Germline V gene sequence: CDR1 GTSNPN, CDR2 SVGIG (reference sequence). The CDR3 has 12 residues. V shed 1 base and J shed 7 bases, with 10 bases lying between them. The clonotype comes from a human donor in good health. Some libraries in this study had Jurkat cell RNA spiked in. The sequenced sample consisted of naive CD8+ T cells from blood, with Jurkat cell RNA spiked in. Subset of the sample: FACS-sorted CD8+CD4-CCR7+CD45RA+ naive T cells. The chain links TRBV30 to TRBJ2-5, with D possibly matching TRBD1 (6 bases). The CDR3 nucleotides are TGTGCCTGGAGTGAGGCAGGGGTGACCCAGTACTTC. Amino acid sequence: CAWSEAGVTQYF.